This TCR beta chain was sequenced during a study of blood T cell repertoires in COVID-19. In the study overall: Sample material is recorded as cDNA or gDNA derived from T cells, B-cell-depleted T cells, or PBMCs.

V lost 4 bases and J lost 6, with 13 bases in between. CDR1 is SGHTA, CDR2 FQGNSA, per germline. The CDR3 consists of 13 residues. The authors' processing: Nucleated cell counts were estimated from reference gene primer amplification. Profiled with immunoSEQ multiplex PCR; TCRdb holds only in-frame clones, not every one. The D gene and trimming were derived from the DNA, and the V and J assignments and clone size from that table. The sample lists some 64,000 clones, 75% to 85% occurring once. Sequenced: peripheral blood. The chain carries TRBV7-2 and TRBJ2-7; D is possibly TRBD2 (6 bases). The clonotype was recovered from a woman in her fifties or sixties with acute or convalescent COVID-19. The CDR3 region is CASSWDLSLEQYF. CDR3 in DNA: TGTGCCAGCAGCTGGGACTTGAGTCTCGAGCAGTACTTC.